Listed below are T cell receptor beta chains from one sample, sequenced in a study of blood T cells in healthy people across ages. In TCRdb, the 5' RACE reads were re-called with MiXCR into one record per CDR3 protein. This sample carries 800,000 to 1,300,000 distinct CDR3 sequences, about 23% of them seen once, and the ten largest clones take about 0.8%. This sample also appeared in a second study, on T cells of mothers and their children.

Sequenced input: blood. These receptor sequences come from a girl between 2 and 10 years old in good health. Each CDR3 is given with its conserved first and last residue. The D gene is left open where the match is weak. Clone size is not always given. Where it is, it says once, few, many or a class for expanded clones.

clone_size: -
j_call: TRBJ2-7
d_call: TRBD1
v_call: TRBV5-5
cdr3_nt: TGTGCCAGCAGCTTGTTCGGGGACAGGGACGACGAGCAGTACTTC
cdr3_aa: CASSLFGDRDDEQYF

clone_size: -
j_call: TRBJ1-4
d_call: TRBD1
v_call: TRBV12-3/TRBV12-4
cdr3_nt: TGTGCCAGCAGCTCGACAGGGGGCAAGAATGAAAAACTGTTTTTT
cdr3_aa: CASSSTGGKNEKLFF

clone_size: few
j_call: TRBJ1-2
d_call: -
v_call: TRBV5-1
cdr3_nt: TGCGCCAGCAGCTTGGTTACGGGGGCAAGCTATGGCTACACCTTC
cdr3_aa: CASSLVTGASYGYTF

clone_size: -
j_call: TRBJ1-1
d_call: -
v_call: TRBV20-1
cdr3_nt: TGCAGTGCTAGGCACAGGGCCCTGAACACTGAAGCTTTCTTT
cdr3_aa: CSARHRALNTEAFF

clone_size: few
j_call: TRBJ2-2
d_call: -
v_call: TRBV29-1
cdr3_nt: TGCAGCGTGATCGGATCCAACACCGGGGAGCTGTTTTTT
cdr3_aa: CSVIGSNTGELFF

clone_size: -
j_call: TRBJ1-4
d_call: -
v_call: TRBV6-1
cdr3_nt: TGTGCCAGCAGTGAATACGCTGGTGTGAAGGTGGAACTGTTTTTT
cdr3_aa: CASSEYAGVKVELFF

clone_size: few
j_call: TRBJ1-1
d_call: TRBD1
v_call: TRBV7-3
cdr3_nt: TGTGCCAGCAGCGTGACAGGGGGTGACACTGAAGCTTTCTTT
cdr3_aa: CASSVTGGDTEAFF

clone_size: -
j_call: TRBJ2-7
d_call: -
v_call: TRBV14
cdr3_nt: TGTGCCAGCAGCCAAGATCGTGGGACACTGACCTACTACGAGCAGTACTTC
cdr3_aa: CASSQDRGTLTYYEQYF

clone_size: few
j_call: TRBJ1-2
d_call: -
v_call: TRBV29-1
cdr3_nt: TGCAGCGTGGGGCAAAAATTACTGGGGGACTACACCTTC
cdr3_aa: CSVGQKLLGDYTF

clone_size: -
j_call: TRBJ2-7
d_call: TRBD1
v_call: TRBV7-9
cdr3_nt: TGTGCCAGCAGCTTAGAGGGACAGCTAGCCTACGAGCAGTACTTC
cdr3_aa: CASSLEGQLAYEQYF

clone_size: -
j_call: TRBJ2-1
d_call: TRBD2
v_call: TRBV7-3
cdr3_nt: TGTGCCAGCAGCCCGACCGCGGGGACTAGCTACAATGAGCAGTTCTTC
cdr3_aa: CASSPTAGTSYNEQFF

clone_size: few
j_call: TRBJ1-2
d_call: -
v_call: TRBV20-1
cdr3_nt: TGCAGTGCTAGAGACTCCGGGCTCGCTCCAGGTGATGGCTACACCTTC
cdr3_aa: CSARDSGLAPGDGYTF

clone_size: -
j_call: TRBJ2-1
d_call: TRBD2
v_call: TRBV9
cdr3_nt: TGTGCCAGCAGCGTGGGGGGGACTACCTACAATGAGCAGTTCTTC
cdr3_aa: CASSVGGTTYNEQFF

clone_size: few
j_call: TRBJ2-5
d_call: TRBD2
v_call: TRBV7-2
cdr3_nt: TGTGCCAGCAGCGTGGGGGTAGCGGGAGTTAGAGAGACCCAGCACTTC
cdr3_aa: CASSVGVAGVRETQHF

clone_size: few
j_call: TRBJ2-5
d_call: -
v_call: TRBV28
cdr3_nt: TGTGCCAGCAGTCTGAAGACGGGATTACAAGAGACCCAGTACTTC
cdr3_aa: CASSLKTGLQETQYF

clone_size: -
j_call: TRBJ2-7
d_call: TRBD2
v_call: TRBV5-1
cdr3_nt: TGCGCCAGCAGCTTCCCGACTAGCGGGGCCTACGAGCAGTACTTC
cdr3_aa: CASSFPTSGAYEQYF

clone_size: -
j_call: TRBJ2-1
d_call: -
v_call: TRBV20-1
cdr3_nt: TGCAGTGCTACAAAGGACAGTTACAATGAGCAGTTCTTC
cdr3_aa: CSATKDSYNEQFF

clone_size: -
j_call: TRBJ2-2
d_call: TRBD1
v_call: TRBV29-1
cdr3_nt: TGCAGCGGGACAGGGGAAGGGACCGGGGAGCTGTTTTTT
cdr3_aa: CSGTGEGTGELFF

clone_size: -
j_call: TRBJ2-7
d_call: -
v_call: TRBV5-1
cdr3_nt: TGCGCCAGCAGCTTGGCGGACCCACCCCCCTACGAGCAGTACTTC
cdr3_aa: CASSLADPPPYEQYF

clone_size: -
j_call: TRBJ2-7
d_call: -
v_call: TRBV4-3
cdr3_nt: TGCGCCAGCAGCCAAGACAACGGAGGCCCGTCCTACGAGCAGTACTTC
cdr3_aa: CASSQDNGGPSYEQYF

clone_size: -
j_call: TRBJ2-3
d_call: TRBD2
v_call: TRBV7-2
cdr3_nt: TGTGCCAGCAGCTTAGTAGCCCCTTACCGAGCGGGGGGCGCGCAGTATTTT
cdr3_aa: CASSLVAPYRAGGAQYF

clone_size: -
j_call: TRBJ2-5
d_call: TRBD2
v_call: TRBV6-2/TRBV6-3
cdr3_nt: TGTGCCAGCAGCAAATGGGGACTAGCGGGAGGTACCGGGGAGACCCAGTACTTC
cdr3_aa: CASSKWGLAGGTGETQYF

clone_size: -
j_call: TRBJ2-1
d_call: TRBD1
v_call: TRBV6-2/TRBV6-3
cdr3_nt: TGTGCCAGCAGACCTAACAGGGGATCCTACAATGAGCAGTTCTTC
cdr3_aa: CASRPNRGSYNEQFF

clone_size: few
j_call: TRBJ2-7
d_call: -
v_call: TRBV29-1
cdr3_nt: TGCAGCGTTCTAAAAGGGGGAAACGAGCAGTACTTC
cdr3_aa: CSVLKGGNEQYF

clone_size: few
j_call: TRBJ1-6
d_call: -
v_call: TRBV7-9
cdr3_nt: TGTGCCAGCAGCTTATCGGGCTCCTATAATTCACCCCTCCACTTT
cdr3_aa: CASSLSGSYNSPLHF

clone_size: -
j_call: TRBJ2-7
d_call: -
v_call: TRBV6-5
cdr3_nt: TGTGCCAGCAGTTACTCGATCTCTGGGGAGCAGTACTTC
cdr3_aa: CASSYSISGEQYF

clone_size: -
j_call: TRBJ1-2
d_call: TRBD1
v_call: TRBV29-1
cdr3_nt: TGCAGCGTTGAAGAAATCGGGACAGGGCCCTATGGCTACACCTTC
cdr3_aa: CSVEEIGTGPYGYTF

clone_size: -
j_call: TRBJ1-4
d_call: TRBD1
v_call: TRBV27
cdr3_nt: TGTGCCAGCAGTACGCGACAGGGTTCACTGTTTTTT
cdr3_aa: CASSTRQGSLFF

clone_size: few
j_call: TRBJ2-3
d_call: -
v_call: TRBV2
cdr3_nt: TGTGCCAGCAGGGACCGGACGTTCGGCACAGATACGCAGTATTTT
cdr3_aa: CASRDRTFGTDTQYF